What follows is one TCR beta chain and its context. As yet, its antigen is unknown. This record comes from a study of response to subunit inactivated influenza vaccine. Study outcomes and limitations: Researchers suggested that each seasonal influenza vaccination recruits few new T cells.

Per the germline V gene, CDR1 is SGHRS and CDR2 is YFSETQ. CDR3 length: 15 residues. Between the trimmed V and J ends, which lost 3 bases and 5 bases, there was a span of 17 bases. Using its own MiXCR run on the RT-PCR reads, TCRdb lists one record per CDR3 protein. The data hold hundreds of thousands of distinct CDR3 sequences, with approximately 11% observed a single time. This TCR derives from a man in his forties or fifties who received an inactivated influenza vaccine. The source was PBMCs from blood, collected about 40 days after vaccination. The rearrangement uses TRBV5-1 and TRBJ2-5; either TRBD1 or TRBD2 may fit D (6 bases each). The CDR3 DNA reads TGCGCCAGCAGCTCCCCTCGGGGGCATAGGGAGACCCAGTACTTC. The encoded protein is CASSSPRGHRETQYF.